Sequencing of this T cell receptor (beta chain) was carried out in a study of T cell repertoires in cytomegalovirus infection. Across the study: Indications came from public TCR beta signatures; they pointed to CMV infection and to a matching HLA type. Study-level results: Identification of carriers of CMV plus the relevant HLA was achieved through cumulative public TCR beta family frequency.

A word on this clonotype: Antigen unknown.

TCRdb reanalysed the reads using MiXCR and keeps one entry per CDR3 protein. The table has some 680,000 distinct CDR3 sequences, 35% seen once. The V end was cut by 7 bases, the J end by 1 base, with 10 bases between. CDR3 size: 14 residues. CDR1 is LNHDA and CDR2 is SQIVND in the germline V gene (reference sequence). The genes are TRBV19 and TRBJ1-4; no reliable D call. The TCR sequence derives from a human donor in good health (CMV status not recorded). Some clones in this sample may be carry-over from other donors' samples. Material: PBMCs. CDR3 residues: CASIPPGTNEKLFF. The CDR3 coding sequence is TGTGCCAGTATCCCGCCTGGAACTAATGAAAAACTGTTTTTT.